The sequence of this T cell receptor beta chain was determined in a study of PD-L1 blockade in urothelial cancer. The time point: peripheral blood 6 weeks after treatment start. Generated by immunoSEQ multiplex PCR, the TCRdb table keeps only in-frame clones and is missing some. The sample contains about 48,000 clones, around 86% of which appear only once. The sample here was PBMCs, taken around atezolizumab (anti-PD-L1) treatment. This clonotype was sampled from a man between 60 and 75 years old with urothelial cancer.

CDR3 bases: TGCGCCAGCAGCGGCGGGGCTACGAACACTGAAGCTTTCTTT. Its protein is CASSGGATNTEAFF. This sequence joins TRBV5-1 and TRBJ1-1; weak D call: TRBD1 (5 bases). Trimming left V 4 bases short and J 1 base short, with 11 bases between. The CDR3 runs to 14 residues. Per the germline V gene, CDR1 is SGHRS and CDR2 is YFSETQ.